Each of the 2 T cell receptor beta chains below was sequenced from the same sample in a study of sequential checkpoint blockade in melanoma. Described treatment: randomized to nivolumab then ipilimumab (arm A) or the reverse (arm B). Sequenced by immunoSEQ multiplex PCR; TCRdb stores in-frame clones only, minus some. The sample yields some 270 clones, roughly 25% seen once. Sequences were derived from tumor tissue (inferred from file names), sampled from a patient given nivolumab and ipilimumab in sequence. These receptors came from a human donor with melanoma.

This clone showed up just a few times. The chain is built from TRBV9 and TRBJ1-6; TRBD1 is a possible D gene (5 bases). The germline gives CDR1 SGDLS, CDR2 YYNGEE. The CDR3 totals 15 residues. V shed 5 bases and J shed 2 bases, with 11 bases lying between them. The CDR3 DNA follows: TGTGCCAGCAGTGAAAAGGGGACCTATAATTCACCCCTCCACTTT. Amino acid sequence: CASSEKGTYNSPLHF.

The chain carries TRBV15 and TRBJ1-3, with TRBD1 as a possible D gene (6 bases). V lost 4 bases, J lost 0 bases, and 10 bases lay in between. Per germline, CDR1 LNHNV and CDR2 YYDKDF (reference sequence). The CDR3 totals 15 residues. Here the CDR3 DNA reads TGTGCCACCAGCATTACAGGGAGCTCTGGAAACACCATATATTTT. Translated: CATSITGSSGNTIYF.